This TCR beta chain stems from a study of blood T cells in healthy people across ages. Study observations and caveats: Estimated diversity across one million T cells was deemed an underestimate. Roughly linear age-related decline in beta diversity appeared, significant by age about 37.

About this clonotype itself: Its target is unknown. One base away lies a much larger clone, so this may be a sequencing read error.

This CDR3 has 14 amino acids. Germline V gives CDR1 MRHNA, CDR2 SNTAGT. V was pared by 2 bases and J by 8 bases, with 5 bases of the junction left unmatched. The use of a sample-barcoded 5' primer and a J-beta primer mix characterized a second PCR of roughly 7 to 11 cycles. At least 3 million CDR3-containing paired-end reads were obtained per sample. MiXCR was run by TCRdb on the 5' RACE reads, yielding one entry per CDR3 protein. The sample lists about 1.5 million distinct CDR3 sequences, approximately 43% occurring once. This chain connects TRBV6-4 to TRBJ2-1, with 8 bases aligning to TRBD1. This receptor was taken from a young woman in good health. Sequencing was done on a sample of blood. CDR3 loop: CASSDEQGADEQFF. CDR3 nucleotides: TGTGCCAGCAGTGACGAGCAGGGGGCCGATGAGCAGTTCTTC.